This paragraph covers one T cell receptor (beta chain) sequence. Together with a sample-barcoded 5' primer, a J-beta primer mix was included in a second PCR lasting roughly 6 to 12 cycles. MiXCR, run by TCRdb on the 5' RACE reads, gives a single entry per CDR3 protein. The sample consists of roughly 1,500,000 distinct CDR3 sequences, 35% to 45% of them appearing once. This sample was taken from a study of blood T cells in healthy people across ages. V shed 4 bases and J 4 bases; nucleotides not matched to a gene: 10. The germline CDR1 and CDR2 sequences are SGHRS and YFSETQ. This CDR3 comprises 16 residues.

The sequence derives from a young woman in good health. The sequenced material came from blood. This rearrangement joins TRBV5-1 to TRBJ2-2, with TRBD1 identical over 7 bases. This chain's CDR3 is CASSRGRGPATGELFF. The CDR3 bases are TGCGCCAGCAGCCGCGGTAGGGGGCCGGCCACCGGGGAGCTGTTTTTT.